This TCR beta chain was identified during a study of T cells in Graves' hyperthyroidism and ophthalmopathy. Across the study: Initial diagnosis, before any treatment, was when peripheral blood was collected.

The CDR3 runs to 15 residues. Germline trimming cut 0 bases from V and 1 base from J; bases unmatched to any gene: 2. Germline loops: CDR1 LGHNA, CDR2 YNFKEQ. Regarding this clonotype: Its antigen is not known.

Regarding the study as a whole: Expanded thyroid clonotypes (above 0.001) were mostly also found in blood.

Amplification of TCR beta CDR3 regions was performed using RNA transcripts as template. During a first-round RT-PCR of the TCR CDR3, the HTBI primer set was used. TCRdb redid the calling of the multiplex PCR reads with MiXCR, one entry per CDR3 protein. The top ten hold 10% to 12% of the sample, which has 450,000 to 550,000 distinct CDR3 sequences, about 24% seen once. This TCR was sampled from a woman younger than 45 with Graves' ophthalmopathy. The sample taken for sequencing was blood. The gene calls are TRBV4-2 and TRBJ1-1; 7 bases are a match to TRBD1. CDR3 in DNA: TGTGCCAGCAGCCAAGATCGGACAGGGAACACTGAAGCTTTCTTT. Translating it yields CASSQDRTGNTEAFF.